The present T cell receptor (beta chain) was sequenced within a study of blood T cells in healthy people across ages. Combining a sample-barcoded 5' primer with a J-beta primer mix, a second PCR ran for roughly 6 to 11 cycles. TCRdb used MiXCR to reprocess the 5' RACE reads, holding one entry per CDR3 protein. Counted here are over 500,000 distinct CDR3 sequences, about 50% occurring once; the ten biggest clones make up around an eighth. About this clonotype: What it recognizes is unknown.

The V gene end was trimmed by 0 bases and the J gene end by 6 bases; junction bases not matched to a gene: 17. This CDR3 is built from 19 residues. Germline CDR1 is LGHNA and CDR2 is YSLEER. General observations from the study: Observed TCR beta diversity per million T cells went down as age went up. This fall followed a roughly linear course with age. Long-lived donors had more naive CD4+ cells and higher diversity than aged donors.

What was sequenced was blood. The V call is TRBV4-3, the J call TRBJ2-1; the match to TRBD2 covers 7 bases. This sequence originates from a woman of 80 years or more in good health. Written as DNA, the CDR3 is TGCGCCAGCAGCCAAGATGGTGGCGGACGGGGGGACGTACTCAATGAGCAGTTCTTC. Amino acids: CASSQDGGGRGDVLNEQFF.